This TCR beta chain was found in a study of beta chain features in type 1 diabetes. General study points: Healthy donors had naive, central memory and Treg TCRB repertoires that appeared less similar than those seen among patients.

Expressed TCRB transcripts were sequenced after all isolated RNA was converted to cDNA. Repertoires were generated with immunoSEQ multiplex PCR, while TCRdb's copy carries only in-frame clones and drops some. The profile shows some 150,000 clones, less than 10% of them singletons. On this clone itself: Its specificity is unknown.

This CDR3 has 12 residues. The germline CDR1 and CDR2 sequences are SGHTS and YDEGEE. Trimming stripped 2 bases from V and 4 bases from J, with 6 bases between. The sequenced material came from central memory CD4+ T cells from blood. V is TRBV5-8 and J is TRBJ2-5, with D hard to call. This clonotype was sampled from a woman aged 40 to 55 in good health. CDR3 coding DNA: TGTGCCAGCAGCTTTTCGCGAGAGACCCAGTACTTC. Residues: CASSFSRETQYF.